These T cell receptor beta chains were read from a single sample in a study of beta chain features in type 1 diabetes. Here immunoSEQ multiplex PCR was the method, and the copy in TCRdb shows in-frame clones only, minus some. The table has 600,000 to 700,000 clones, 12% seen once; the top ten hold approximately 0.11%. The sample was naive CD4+ T cells from blood. The receptors originated from a man aged 25 to 40 with type 1 diabetes. CDR3s include the opening cysteine and the closing phenylalanine or tryptophan. A D gene is named only where the DNA matches it firmly. Clone sizes are given selectively: once, few, many, or a class where the clone is expanded.

d_gene	len	v_gene	abundance	j_gene	CDR3aa	CDR3nt
NA	15	TRBV9	few	TRBJ1-6	CASSVVGADNSPLHF	TGTGCCAGCAGCGTAGTTGGGGCGGATAATTCACCCCTCCACTTT
TRBD1	15	TRBV29-1	NA	TRBJ1-3	CSASTGTGSGNTIYF	TGCAGCGCCTCAACGGGGACAGGGTCTGGAAACACCATATATTTT
NA	15	TRBV27	NA	TRBJ2-7	CASSTPGVTDYEQYF	TGTGCCAGCAGTACACCCGGAGTCACCGATTACGAGCAGTACTTC
TRBD1	15	TRBV10-3	few	TRBJ2-3	CAISGQGADTDTQYF	TGTGCCATCAGTGGACAGGGGGCGGACACAGATACGCAGTATTTT
NA	14	TRBV2	few	TRBJ2-1	CASNSWTPNNEQFF	TGTGCCAGCAACTCGTGGACTCCAAACAATGAGCAGTTCTTC
TRBD2	15	TRBV11-2	NA	TRBJ2-5	CASSPRTSGGETQYF	TGTGCCAGCAGTCCAAGGACTAGCGGCGGAGAGACCCAGTACTTC
NA	13	TRBV11-2	NA	TRBJ2-5	CASSSTEQETQYF	TGTGCCAGCAGCTCTACAGAGCAAGAGACCCAGTACTTC
NA	13	TRBV6-5	few	TRBJ1-2	CASRQLSNYGYTF	TGTGCCAGCAGACAATTGTCTAACTATGGCTACACCTTC
NA	14	TRBV5-1	once	TRBJ1-2	CASSLSQADYGYTF	TGCGCCAGCAGCTTGTCCCAGGCGGACTATGGCTACACCTTC
NA	15	TRBV5-1	few	TRBJ2-6	CASSLVLSGANVLTF	TGCGCCAGCAGCTTGGTCCTCTCTGGGGCCAACGTCCTGACTTTC
NA	14	TRBV4-3	NA	TRBJ1-5	CASRNREGGQPQHF	TGCGCCAGCAGAAACAGGGAAGGTGGTCAGCCCCAGCATTTT
NA	14	TRBV7-2	few	TRBJ1-2	CASSRFDRNYGYTF	TGTGCCAGCAGCAGATTCGATCGAAACTATGGCTACACCTTC
NA	13	TRBV7-2	few	TRBJ2-5	CASSRSTEETQYF	TGTGCCAGCAGCAGAAGTACCGAAGAGACCCAGTACTTC
TRBD1	13	TRBV2	few	TRBJ1-4	CASSEQGGEKLFF	TGTGCCAGCAGTGAGCAGGGGGGAGAAAAACTGTTTTTT
TRBD2	16	TRBV4-3	NA	TRBJ2-1	CASSRQNPSGEYEQFF	TGCGCCAGCAGCCGACAGAACCCTAGCGGGGAGTATGAGCAGTTCTTC
NA	11	TRBV18	few	TRBJ2-1	CASSRGAGEFF	TGTGCCAGCTCACGGGGGGCCGGGGAGTTCTTC
TRBD1	14	TRBV5-4	few	TRBJ1-4	CASSFDRVGEKLFF	TGTGCCAGCAGCTTCGACAGGGTGGGTGAAAAACTGTTTTTT
NA	13	TRBV2	NA	TRBJ2-3	CASSDRDADTQYF	TGTGCCAGCAGTGACAGGGACGCAGATACGCAGTATTTT
NA	16	TRBV19	few	TRBJ2-3	CASSNFGHAGTDTQYF	TGTGCCAGTAGCAACTTCGGACACGCTGGAACAGATACGCAGTATTTT
NA	15	TRBV5-1	NA	TRBJ1-2	CASSPGSSGGNRYTF	TGCGCCAGCAGCCCTGGATCATCTGGGGGGAATCGCTACACCTTC
NA	13	TRBV5-6	few	TRBJ2-3	CASSLAPTDTQYF	TGTGCCAGCAGCTTGGCACCCACAGATACGCAGTATTTT
NA	14	TRBV7-9	NA	TRBJ2-7	CASSSAGILYEQYF	TGTGCCAGCAGCTCCGCGGGGATCCTCTACGAGCAGTACTTC
TRBD2	15	TRBV4-3	NA	TRBJ2-5	CASSQGPAGRETQYF	TGCGCCAGCAGCCAAGGACCAGCGGGGAGAGAGACCCAGTACTTC
TRBD1	16	TRBV29-1	few	TRBJ2-6	CSVEDRGHSGANVLTF	TGCAGCGTTGAAGACAGGGGGCACTCTGGGGCCAACGTCCTGACTTTC
TRBD1	14	TRBV7-2	few	TRBJ2-7	CASSLGTGWNEQYF	TGTGCCAGCAGCTTAGGGACAGGTTGGAACGAGCAGTACTTC
NA	16	TRBV14	NA	TRBJ1-2	CASSQATLPRNYGYTF	TGTGCCAGCAGCCAAGCGACACTTCCGCGTAACTATGGCTACACCTTC
TRBD2	14	TRBV25-1	NA	TRBJ2-5	CASRLSGGQETQYF	TGTGCCAGCAGACTTAGCGGGGGCCAAGAGACCCAGTACTTC
NA	12	TRBV5-4	NA	TRBJ2-2	CASSAGVGELFF	TGTGCCAGCAGCGCAGGGGTGGGGGAGCTGTTTTTT
TRBD1	13	TRBV29-1	NA	TRBJ2-3	CSVQGTLTDTQYF	TGCAGCGTACAGGGGACGCTCACAGATACGCAGTATTTT
TRBD1	17	TRBV25-1	few	TRBJ2-2	CASSESGTALGTGELFF	TGTGCCAGCTCCGAGAGTGGGACAGCCCTGGGGACCGGGGAGCTGTTTTTT
TRBD1	13	TRBV9	few	TRBJ2-1	CASSVGTVFEQFF	TGTGCCAGCAGCGTTGGGACAGTTTTTGAGCAGTTCTTC
TRBD1	15	TRBV6-6	NA	TRBJ2-7	CASSYSGQGIYEQYF	TGTGCCAGCAGTTACAGCGGACAGGGAATTTACGAGCAGTACTTC
NA	14	TRBV18	few	TRBJ1-2	CASSPGDTFYGYTF	TGTGCCAGCTCACCGGGCGACACCTTCTATGGCTACACCTTC
NA	14	TRBV29-1	few	TRBJ2-7	CSVDILGSSYEQYF	TGCAGCGTTGATATCCTGGGAAGCTCCTACGAGCAGTACTTC
TRBD2	16	TRBV7-2	few	TRBJ2-1	CASSSLAGGIYNEQFF	TGTGCCAGCAGCTCCTTAGCGGGGGGAATCTACAATGAGCAGTTCTTC
NA	11	TRBV20-1	NA	TRBJ2-3	CSATKGDTQYF	TGCAGTGCTACTAAGGGGGATACGCAGTATTTT
NA	15	TRBV14	few	TRBJ2-2	CASSQGFARSGELFF	TGTGCCAGCAGCCAAGGATTTGCCAGGAGCGGGGAGCTGTTTTTT
NA	13	TRBV10-3	NA	TRBJ1-6	CAISESENSPLHF	TGTGCCATCAGTGAGTCAGAGAATTCACCCCTCCACTTT
NA	15	TRBV6-5	few	TRBJ2-3	CASSYQESHTDTQYF	TGTGCCAGCAGTTACCAGGAGTCCCACACAGATACGCAGTATTTT
TRBD1	14	TRBV29-1	NA	TRBJ1-2	CSVERGTGNYGYTF	TGCAGCGTTGAGCGTGGGACAGGGAACTATGGCTACACCTTC
TRBD1	13	TRBV2	few	TRBJ1-2	CASNGQGVYGYTF	TGTGCCAGCAACGGACAGGGCGTCTATGGCTACACCTTC
TRBD1	14	TRBV2	NA	TRBJ1-5	CASSRDRVGQPQHF	TGTGCCAGCAGCCGGGACAGGGTTGGGCAGCCCCAGCATTTT
NA	16	TRBV19	few	TRBJ2-7	CASSSAGTLADYEQYF	TGTGCCAGTAGTTCGGCCGGGACATTGGCCGACTACGAGCAGTACTTC
NA	11	TRBV2	NA	TRBJ1-2	CASRAGGGYTF	TGTGCCAGCAGGGCCGGGGGTGGCTACACCTTC
TRBD2	13	TRBV18	few	TRBJ2-7	CASSGGSSYEQYF	TGTGCCAGCTCCGGGGGGAGCTCCTACGAGCAGTACTTC
TRBD2	17	TRBV28	NA	TRBJ2-5	CASSPGLAGLLQETQYF	TGTGCCAGCAGCCCGGGACTAGCGGGCCTACTTCAAGAGACCCAGTACTTC
NA	15	TRBV5-1	NA	TRBJ2-1	CASSLQVSSYNEQFF	TGCGCCAGCAGCTTACAGGTTAGCTCCTACAATGAGCAGTTCTTC
NA	14	TRBV5-6	NA	TRBJ1-5	CASSATRGNQPQHF	TGTGCCAGCAGCGCAACACGGGGCAATCAGCCCCAGCATTTT